This T cell receptor (beta chain) was captured in a study of regulatory T cells in long-lasting Graves disease. Researchers made TCR beta libraries by using iRepertoire HTBI primers and running Arm-PCR on CDR3 regions. TCRdb recomputed calls from the multiplex PCR reads with MiXCR, one row per CDR3 protein. The sample gives approximately 350,000 distinct CDR3 sequences, about 11% of which show up once; under 20% is in the top ten. Time point denoted: newly diagnosed GD, antithyroid drugs for less than 3 months. There was RNA extracted from PBMCs, and the TCR library was made from it. The sample holds many counts of this clonotype. Looked up from germline, CDR1 is SGHRS and CDR2 is YFSETQ. The CDR3 consists of 14 residues. Trimming cost V 1 base and J 7 bases, with 14 bases left between them. The sample was also reused in another study, on T cells in Graves' hyperthyroidism and ophthalmopathy.

The chain is built from TRBV5-1 and TRBJ1-1, with D tentatively TRBD1 (5 bases). The sequence came from a woman between 18 and 29 years old with Graves disease. This specimen consisted of peripheral blood mononuclear cells (PBMCs), obtained at new diagnosis, from a patient treated with antithyroid drugs. The CDR3 loop reads CASSLRTPRLEAFF. The CDR3 DNA reads as TGCGCCAGCAGCTTGAGGACACCTAGGCTTGAAGCTTTCTTT.